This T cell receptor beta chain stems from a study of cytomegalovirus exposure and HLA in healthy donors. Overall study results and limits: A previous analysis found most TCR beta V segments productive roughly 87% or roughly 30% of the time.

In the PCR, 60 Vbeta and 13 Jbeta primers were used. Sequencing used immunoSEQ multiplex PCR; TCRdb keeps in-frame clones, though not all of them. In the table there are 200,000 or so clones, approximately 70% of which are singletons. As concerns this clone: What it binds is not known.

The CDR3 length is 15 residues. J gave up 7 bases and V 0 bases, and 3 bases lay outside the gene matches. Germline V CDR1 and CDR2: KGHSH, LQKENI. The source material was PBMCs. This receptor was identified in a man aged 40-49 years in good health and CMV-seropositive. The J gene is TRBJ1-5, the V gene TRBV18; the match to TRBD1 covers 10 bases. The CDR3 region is CASSPPETGGQPQHF. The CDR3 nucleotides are TGTGCCAGCTCACCACCAGAGACAGGGGGCCAGCCCCAGCATTTT.